This T cell receptor beta chain emerged from a study of long-term antiretroviral therapy in people with HIV. The libraries were made with immunoSEQ v3.0 at survey level. Here immunoSEQ multiplex PCR was the method, and the copy in TCRdb shows in-frame clones only, minus some. The data contain 30,000 or so clones, roughly 90% of them singletons. On this clone: Its antigen is undetermined.

Germline CDR1 and CDR2: LNHDA and SQIVND (reference sequence). The CDR3 covers 12 residues. V lost 4 bases and J 4 bases, leaving 7 bases between the germline ends. General study results and limits: Blood obtained between about 2004 and 2017 may reflect older ART regimens.

The receptor was derived from a woman aged 18-30 years with HIV. V usage is TRBV19 and J usage is TRBJ1-2; D call uncertain. Sequenced here: unsorted PBMCs, sampled 0.5 years after starting antiretroviral therapy. CDR3 sequence: CASSTDFYGYTF. In nucleotides, the CDR3 is TGTGCCAGTAGTACGGATTTCTATGGCTACACCTTC. Complete variable domain (other parts from reference TRBV19 and TRBJ1-2): DGGITQSPKYLFRKEGQNVTLSCEQNLNHDAMYWYRQDPGQGLRLIYYSQIVNDFQKGDIAEGYSVSREKKESFPLTVTSAQKNPTAFYLCASSTDFYGYTFGSGTRLTVV.